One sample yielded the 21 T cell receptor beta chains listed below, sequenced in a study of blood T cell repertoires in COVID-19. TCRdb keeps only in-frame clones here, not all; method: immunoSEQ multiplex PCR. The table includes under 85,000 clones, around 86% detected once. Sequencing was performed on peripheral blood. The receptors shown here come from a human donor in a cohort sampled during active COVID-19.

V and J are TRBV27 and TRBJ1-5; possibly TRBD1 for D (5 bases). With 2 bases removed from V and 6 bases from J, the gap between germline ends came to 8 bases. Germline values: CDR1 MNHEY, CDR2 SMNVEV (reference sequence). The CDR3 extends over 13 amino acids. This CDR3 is CASSLRQGQPQHF. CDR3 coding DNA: TGTGCCAGCAGTTTACGGCAGGGTCAGCCCCAGCATTTT.

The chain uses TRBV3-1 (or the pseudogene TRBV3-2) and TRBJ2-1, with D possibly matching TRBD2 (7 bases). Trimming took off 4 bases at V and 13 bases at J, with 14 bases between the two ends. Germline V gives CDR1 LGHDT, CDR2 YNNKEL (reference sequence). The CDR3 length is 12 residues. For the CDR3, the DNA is TGTGCCAGCAGCCCCGAGGGGGGGGCCCAGTTCTTC. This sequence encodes CASSPEGGAQFF.

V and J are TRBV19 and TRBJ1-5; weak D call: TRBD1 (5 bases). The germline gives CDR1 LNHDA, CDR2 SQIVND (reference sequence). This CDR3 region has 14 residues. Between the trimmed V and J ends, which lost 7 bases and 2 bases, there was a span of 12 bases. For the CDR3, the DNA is TGTGCCAGTAAATTTCAGGGTGGCAATCAGCCCCAGCATTTT. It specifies CASKFQGGNQPQHF.

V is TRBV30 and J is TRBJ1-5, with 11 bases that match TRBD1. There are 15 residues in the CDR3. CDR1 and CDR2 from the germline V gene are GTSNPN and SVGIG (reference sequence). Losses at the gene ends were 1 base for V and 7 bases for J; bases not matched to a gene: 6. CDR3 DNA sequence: TGTGCCTGGAGTGCAGGACAGGGGGCTGGACAGCCCCAGCATTTT. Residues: CAWSAGQGAGQPQHF.

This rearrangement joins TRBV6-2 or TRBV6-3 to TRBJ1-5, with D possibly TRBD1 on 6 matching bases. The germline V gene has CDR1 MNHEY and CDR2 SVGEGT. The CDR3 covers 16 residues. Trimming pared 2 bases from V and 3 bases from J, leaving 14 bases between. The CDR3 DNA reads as TGTGCCAGCAGTTACCCTATAGGACAGCCCAATCAGCCCCAGCATTTT. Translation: CASSYPIGQPNQPQHF.

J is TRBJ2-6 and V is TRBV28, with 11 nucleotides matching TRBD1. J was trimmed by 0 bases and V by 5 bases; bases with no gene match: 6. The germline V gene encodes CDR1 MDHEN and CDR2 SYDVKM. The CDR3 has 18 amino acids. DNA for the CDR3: TGTGCCAGCAGTGCCGAGGGACAGGGGGACTCTGGGGCCAACGTCCTGACTTTC. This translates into CASSAEGQGDSGANVLTF. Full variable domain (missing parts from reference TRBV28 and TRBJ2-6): DVKVTQSSRYLVKRTGEKVFLECVQDMDHENMFWYRQDPGLGLRLIYFSYDVKMKEKGDIPEGYSVSREKKERFSLILESASTNQTSMYLCASSAEGQGDSGANVLTFGAGSRLTVL.

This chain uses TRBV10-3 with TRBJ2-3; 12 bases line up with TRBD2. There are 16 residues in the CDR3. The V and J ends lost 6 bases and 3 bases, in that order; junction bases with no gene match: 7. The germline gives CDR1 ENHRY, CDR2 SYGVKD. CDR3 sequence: CAIRGPGLAGTDTQYF. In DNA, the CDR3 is TGTGCCATCAGGGGACCGGGACTAGCGGGTACAGATACGCAGTATTTT.

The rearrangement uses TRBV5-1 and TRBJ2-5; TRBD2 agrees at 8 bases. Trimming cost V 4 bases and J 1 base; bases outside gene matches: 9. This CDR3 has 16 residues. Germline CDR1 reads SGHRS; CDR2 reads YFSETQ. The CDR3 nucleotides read TGCGCCAGCAGCCGGGCGACCAGCGGGGGCCAAGAGACCCAGTACTTC. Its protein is CASSRATSGGQETQYF. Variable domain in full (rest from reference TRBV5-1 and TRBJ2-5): KAGVTQTPRYLIKTRGQQVTLSCSPISGHRSVSWYQQTPGQGLQFLFEYFSETQRNKGNFPGRFSGRQFSNSRSEMNVSTLELGDSALYLCASSRATSGGQETQYFGPGTRLLVL.

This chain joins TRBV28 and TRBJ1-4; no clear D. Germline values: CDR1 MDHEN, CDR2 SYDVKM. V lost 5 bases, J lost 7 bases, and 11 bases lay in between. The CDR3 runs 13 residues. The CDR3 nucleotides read TGTGCCAGCAGTCCCGGTTCTGGTGAAAAACTGTTTTTT. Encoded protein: CASSPGSGEKLFF. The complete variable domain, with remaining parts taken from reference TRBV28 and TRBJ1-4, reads DVKVTQSSRYLVKRTGEKVFLECVQDMDHENMFWYRQDPGLGLRLIYFSYDVKMKEKGDIPEGYSVSREKKERFSLILESASTNQTSMYLCASSPGSGEKLFFGSGTQLSVL.

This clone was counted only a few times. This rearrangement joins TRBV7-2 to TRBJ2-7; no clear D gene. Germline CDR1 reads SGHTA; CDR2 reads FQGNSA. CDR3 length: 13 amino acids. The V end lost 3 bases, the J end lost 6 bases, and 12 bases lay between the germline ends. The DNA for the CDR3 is TGTGCCAGCAGCTTGTCTCCTTCGGGCGAGCAGTACTTC. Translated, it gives CASSLSPSGEQYF.

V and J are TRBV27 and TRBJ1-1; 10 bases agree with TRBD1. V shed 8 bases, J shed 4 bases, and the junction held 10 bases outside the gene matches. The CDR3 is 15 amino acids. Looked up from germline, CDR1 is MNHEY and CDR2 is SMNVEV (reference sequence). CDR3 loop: CASFKGDRGITEAFF. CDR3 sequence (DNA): TGTGCCAGCTTTAAGGGGGACAGGGGTATCACTGAAGCTTTCTTT.

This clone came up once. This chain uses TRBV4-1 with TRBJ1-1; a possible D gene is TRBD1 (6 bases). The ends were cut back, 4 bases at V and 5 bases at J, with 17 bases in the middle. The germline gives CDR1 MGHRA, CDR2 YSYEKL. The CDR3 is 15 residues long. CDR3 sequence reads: CASSLGWGGETEAFF. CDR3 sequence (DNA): TGCGCCAGCAGCCTCGGTTGGGGGGGCGAGACTGAAGCTTTCTTT.

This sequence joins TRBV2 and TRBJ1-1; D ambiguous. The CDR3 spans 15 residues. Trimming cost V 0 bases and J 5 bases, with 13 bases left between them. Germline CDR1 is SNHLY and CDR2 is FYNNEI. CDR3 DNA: TGTGCCAGCAGTGAAGCGCTTCGGGGAGGAACTGAAGCTTTCTTT. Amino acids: CASSEALRGGTEAFF.

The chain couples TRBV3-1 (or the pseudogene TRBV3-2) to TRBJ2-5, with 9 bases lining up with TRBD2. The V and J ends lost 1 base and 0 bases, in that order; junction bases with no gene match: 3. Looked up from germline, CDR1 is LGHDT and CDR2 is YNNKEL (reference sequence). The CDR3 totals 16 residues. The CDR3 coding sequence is TGTGCCAGCAGCCAAGCGCGGGGGGGCTACCAAGAGACCCAGTACTTC. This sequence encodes CASSQARGGYQETQYF.

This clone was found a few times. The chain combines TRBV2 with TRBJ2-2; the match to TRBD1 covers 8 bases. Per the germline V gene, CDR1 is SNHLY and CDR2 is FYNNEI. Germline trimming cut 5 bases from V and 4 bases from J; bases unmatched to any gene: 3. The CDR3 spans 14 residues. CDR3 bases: TGTGCCAGCAGTTCGGACAGGGTCACCGGGGAGCTGTTTTTT. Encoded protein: CASSSDRVTGELFF.

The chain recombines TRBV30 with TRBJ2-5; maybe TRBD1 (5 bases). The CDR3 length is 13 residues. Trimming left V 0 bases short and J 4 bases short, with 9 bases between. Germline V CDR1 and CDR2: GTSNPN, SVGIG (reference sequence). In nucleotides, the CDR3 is TGTGCCTGGAGTGTAGGGGTGAGAGAGACCCAGTACTTC. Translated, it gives CAWSVGVRETQYF. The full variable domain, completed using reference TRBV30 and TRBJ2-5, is SQTIHQWPATLVQPVGSPLSLECTVEGTSNPNLYWYRQAAGRGLQLLFYSVGIGQISSEVPQNLSASRPQDRQFILSSKKLLLSDSGFYLCAWSVGVRETQYFGPGTRLLVL.

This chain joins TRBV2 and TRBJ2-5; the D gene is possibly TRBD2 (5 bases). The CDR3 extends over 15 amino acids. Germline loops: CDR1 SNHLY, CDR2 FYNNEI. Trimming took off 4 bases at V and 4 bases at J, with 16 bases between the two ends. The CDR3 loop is CASSVQGGPAETQYF. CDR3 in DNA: TGTGCCAGCAGTGTACAAGGCGGGCCAGCAGAGACCCAGTACTTC.

The CDR3 here is CASSKAQQGTGELFF. In DNA, the CDR3 is TGCGCCAGCAGTAAGGCCCAACAGGGCACCGGGGAGCTGTTTTTT. The chain uses TRBV5-1 and TRBJ2-2; tentative D call: TRBD1 (6 bases). Germline V gene data show CDR1 as SGHRS and CDR2 as YFSETQ. V was shortened by 5 bases and J by 4 bases, with 15 bases between the two germline ends. The CDR3 sequence is 15 residues long.

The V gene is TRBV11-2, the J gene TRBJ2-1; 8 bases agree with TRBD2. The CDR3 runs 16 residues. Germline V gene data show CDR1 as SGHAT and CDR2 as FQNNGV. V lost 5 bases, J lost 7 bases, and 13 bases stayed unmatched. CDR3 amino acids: CASSPPRGGARNEQFF. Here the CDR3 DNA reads TGTGCCAGCAGCCCCCCCCGGGGGGGGGCCCGGAATGAGCAGTTCTTC.

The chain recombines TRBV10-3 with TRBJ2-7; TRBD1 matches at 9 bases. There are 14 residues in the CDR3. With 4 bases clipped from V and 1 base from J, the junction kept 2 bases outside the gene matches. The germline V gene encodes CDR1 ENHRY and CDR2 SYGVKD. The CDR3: CAISGGQGSYEQYF. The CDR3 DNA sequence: TGTGCCATCAGTGGGGGACAGGGATCCTACGAGCAGTACTTC.

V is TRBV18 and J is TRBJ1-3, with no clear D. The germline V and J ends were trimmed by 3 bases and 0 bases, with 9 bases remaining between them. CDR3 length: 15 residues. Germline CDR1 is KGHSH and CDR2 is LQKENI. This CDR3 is CASSPGEGSGNTIYF. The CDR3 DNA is TGTGCCAGCTCACCCGGAGAGGGCTCTGGAAACACCATATATTTT.